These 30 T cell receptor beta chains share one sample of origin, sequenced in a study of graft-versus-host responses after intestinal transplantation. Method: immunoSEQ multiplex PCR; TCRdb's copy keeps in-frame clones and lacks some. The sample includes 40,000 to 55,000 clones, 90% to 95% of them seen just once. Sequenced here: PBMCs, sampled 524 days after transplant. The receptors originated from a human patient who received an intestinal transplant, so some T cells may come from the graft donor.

CDR3 DNA sequence: TGTGCCAGCAGCTTAGTGGACGGGGGCAAAAACATTCAGTACTTC. Translating it yields CASSLVDGGKNIQYF. The chain couples TRBV7-9 to TRBJ2-4; TRBD2 might be the D (6 bases). The V end lost 1 base, the J end lost 3 bases, and 10 bases lay between the germline ends. Per the germline V gene, CDR1 is SEHNR and CDR2 is FQNEAQ (reference sequence). CDR3 size: 15 residues.

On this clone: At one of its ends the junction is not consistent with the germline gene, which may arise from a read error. CDR3 loop: CASSPSGAGGPTDTRYF. The CDR3 DNA reads TGCGCCAGCAGCCCTTCTGGGGCGGGAGGACCCACAGATACGCGGTATTTT. J is TRBJ2-3 and V is TRBV4-1; 8 bases agree with TRBD2. The CDR3 loop spans 17 amino acids. Germline-derived CDR1 and CDR2 are MGHRA and YSYEKL.

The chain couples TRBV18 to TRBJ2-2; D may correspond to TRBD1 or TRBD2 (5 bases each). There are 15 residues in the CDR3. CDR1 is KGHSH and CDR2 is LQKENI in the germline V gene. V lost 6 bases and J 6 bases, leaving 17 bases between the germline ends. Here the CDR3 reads CASSDRGAQSGELFF. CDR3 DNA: TGTGCCAGCTCGGACCGAGGGGCTCAGTCCGGGGAGCTGTTTTTT. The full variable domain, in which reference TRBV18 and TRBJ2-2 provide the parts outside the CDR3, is NAGVMQNPRHLVRRRGQEARLRCSPMKGHSHVYWYRQLPEEGLKFMVYLQKENIIDESGMPKERFSAEFPKEGPSILRIQQVVRGDSAAYFCASSDRGAQSGELFFGEGSRLTVL.

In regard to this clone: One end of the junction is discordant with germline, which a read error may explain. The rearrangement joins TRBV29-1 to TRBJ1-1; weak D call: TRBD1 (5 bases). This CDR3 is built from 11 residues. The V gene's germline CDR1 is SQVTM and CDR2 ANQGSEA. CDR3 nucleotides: TGCAGCGTCGAAGGGGTACCTGAAGCTTTCTTT. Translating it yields CSVEGVPEAFF.

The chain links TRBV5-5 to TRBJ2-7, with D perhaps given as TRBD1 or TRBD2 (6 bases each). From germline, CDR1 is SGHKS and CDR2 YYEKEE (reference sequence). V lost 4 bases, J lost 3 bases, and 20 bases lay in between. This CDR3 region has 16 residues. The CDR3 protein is CASSPGGSGRFYEQYF. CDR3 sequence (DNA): TGTGCCAGCAGCCCCGGGGGCAGTGGAAGATTCTACGAGCAGTACTTC.

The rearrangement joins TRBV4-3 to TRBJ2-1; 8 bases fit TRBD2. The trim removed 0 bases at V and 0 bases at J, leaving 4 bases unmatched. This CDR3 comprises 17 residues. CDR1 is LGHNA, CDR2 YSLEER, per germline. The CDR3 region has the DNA TGCGCCAGCAGCCAAGAACTAGCGGCGAGCTCCTACAATGAGCAGTTCTTC. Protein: CASSQELAASSYNEQFF.

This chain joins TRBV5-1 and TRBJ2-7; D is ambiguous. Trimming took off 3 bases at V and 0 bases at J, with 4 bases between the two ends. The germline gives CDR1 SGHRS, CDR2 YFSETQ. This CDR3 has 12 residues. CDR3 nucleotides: TGCGCCAGCAGCTCTGACTCCTACGAGCAGTACTTC. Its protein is CASSSDSYEQYF.

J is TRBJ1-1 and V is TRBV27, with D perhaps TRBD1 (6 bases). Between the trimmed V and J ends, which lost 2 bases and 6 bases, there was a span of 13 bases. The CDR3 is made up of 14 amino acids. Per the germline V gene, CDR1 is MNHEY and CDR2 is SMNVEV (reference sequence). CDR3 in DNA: TGTGCCAGCAGTTTAAGGGGTGACAGGTCTGAAGCTTTCTTT. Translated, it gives CASSLRGDRSEAFF.

Here the CDR3 reads CASSVGGEPAGGYTF. The CDR3 DNA is TGTGCCAGCAGCGTAGGGGGAGAACCCGCAGGTGGCTACACCTTC. The gene calls are TRBV9 and TRBJ1-2; no reliable D call. V gave up 0 bases and J gave up 7 bases, with 16 bases separating them. This CDR3 spans 15 amino acids. The germline V gene has CDR1 SGDLS and CDR2 YYNGEE.

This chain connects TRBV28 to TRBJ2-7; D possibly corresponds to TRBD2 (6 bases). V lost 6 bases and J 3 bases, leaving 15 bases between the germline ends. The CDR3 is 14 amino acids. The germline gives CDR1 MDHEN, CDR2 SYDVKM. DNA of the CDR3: TGTGCCAGCAGCCCCCCCGGAGCGGGCTACGAGCAGTACTTC. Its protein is CASSPPGAGYEQYF.

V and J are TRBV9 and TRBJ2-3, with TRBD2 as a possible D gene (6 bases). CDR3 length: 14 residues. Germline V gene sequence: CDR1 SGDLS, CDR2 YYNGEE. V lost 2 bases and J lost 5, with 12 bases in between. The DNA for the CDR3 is TGTGCCAGCAGCGTTCAAGGGACTTTAGATACGCAGTATTTT. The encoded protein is CASSVQGTLDTQYF.

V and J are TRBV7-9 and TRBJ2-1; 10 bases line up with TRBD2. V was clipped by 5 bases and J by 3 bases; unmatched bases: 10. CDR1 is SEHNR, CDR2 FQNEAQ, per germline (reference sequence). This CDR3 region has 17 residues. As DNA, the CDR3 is TGTGCCAGCAGCCTTATCCTTACTAGCGGGAACTACAATGAGCAGTTCTTC. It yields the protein CASSLILTSGNYNEQFF.

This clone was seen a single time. DNA for the CDR3: TGTGCCAGCAGCTTACAGGGAGACCAAGAGACCCAGTACTTC. Translated: CASSLQGDQETQYF. The chain carries TRBV11-3 and TRBJ2-5; either TRBD1 or TRBD2 may supply D (5 bases each). Trimming cost V 2 bases and J 0 bases, with 7 bases left between them. Germline loops: CDR1 SGHNT, CDR2 YENEEA. The CDR3 loop spans 14 amino acids.

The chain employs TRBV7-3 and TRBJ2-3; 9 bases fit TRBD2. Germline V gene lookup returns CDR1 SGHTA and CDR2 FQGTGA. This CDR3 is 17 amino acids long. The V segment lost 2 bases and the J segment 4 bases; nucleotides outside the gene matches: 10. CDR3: CASSLVSGSGSADTQYF. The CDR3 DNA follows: TGTGCCAGCAGCTTAGTTTCTGGTAGCGGGAGTGCAGATACGCAGTATTTT.

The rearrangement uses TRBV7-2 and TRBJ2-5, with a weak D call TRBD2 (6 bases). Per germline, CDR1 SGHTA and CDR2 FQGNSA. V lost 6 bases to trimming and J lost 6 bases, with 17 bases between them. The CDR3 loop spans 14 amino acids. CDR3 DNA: TGTGCCAGCAGTCGCTCGGGAGTGGGAAAGACCCAGTACTTC. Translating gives CASSRSGVGKTQYF.

This CDR3 reads CASTARLAGAGVIYNEQFF. The CDR3 bases are TGTGCCAGCACCGCGCGGCTAGCGGGAGCGGGTGTGATTTACAATGAGCAGTTCTTC. The chain links TRBV27 to TRBJ2-1, with TRBD2 identical over 10 bases. Per germline, CDR1 MNHEY and CDR2 SMNVEV (reference sequence). Losses at the gene ends were 7 bases for V and 4 bases for J; bases not matched to a gene: 19. The CDR3 totals 19 residues.

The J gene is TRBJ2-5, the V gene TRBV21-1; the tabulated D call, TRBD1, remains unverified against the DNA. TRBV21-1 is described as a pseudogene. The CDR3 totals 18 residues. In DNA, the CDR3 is TGTGCCAGCAGCAAAAGCGGCCGACAGGTCCAAAGGAGGGAGACCCAGTACTTC. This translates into CASSKSGRQVQRRETQYF.

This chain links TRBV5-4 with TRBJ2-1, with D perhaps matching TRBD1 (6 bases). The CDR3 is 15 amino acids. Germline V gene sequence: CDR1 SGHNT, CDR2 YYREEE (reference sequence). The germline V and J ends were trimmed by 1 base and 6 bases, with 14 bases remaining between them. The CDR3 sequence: CASSLKQGFVNEQFF. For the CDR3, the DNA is TGTGCCAGCAGCTTGAAACAGGGTTTTGTCAATGAGCAGTTCTTC.

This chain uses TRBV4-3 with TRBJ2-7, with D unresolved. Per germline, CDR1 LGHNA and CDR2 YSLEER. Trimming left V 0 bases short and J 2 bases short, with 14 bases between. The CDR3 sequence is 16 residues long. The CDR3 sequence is CASSQEETATTYEQYF. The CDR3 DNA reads TGCGCCAGCAGCCAAGAAGAAACGGCTACCACCTACGAGCAGTACTTC.

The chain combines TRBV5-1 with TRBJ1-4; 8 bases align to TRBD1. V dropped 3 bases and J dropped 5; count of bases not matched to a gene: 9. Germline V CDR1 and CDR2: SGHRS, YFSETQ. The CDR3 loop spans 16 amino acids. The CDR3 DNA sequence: TGCGCCAGCAGCTCCTTCGGGACAGGCCGGAATGAAAAACTGTTTTTT. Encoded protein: CASSSFGTGRNEKLFF. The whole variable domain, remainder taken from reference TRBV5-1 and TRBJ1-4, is KAGVTQTPRYLIKTRGQQVTLSCSPISGHRSVSWYQQTPGQGLQFLFEYFSETQRNKGNFPGRFSGRQFSNSRSEMNVSTLELGDSALYLCASSSFGTGRNEKLFFGSGTQLSVL.

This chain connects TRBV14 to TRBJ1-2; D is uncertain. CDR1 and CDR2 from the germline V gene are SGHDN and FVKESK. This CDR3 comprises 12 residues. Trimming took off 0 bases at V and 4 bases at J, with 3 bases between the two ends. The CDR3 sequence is CASSQEAYGYTF. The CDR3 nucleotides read TGTGCCAGCAGCCAAGAAGCCTATGGCTACACCTTC.

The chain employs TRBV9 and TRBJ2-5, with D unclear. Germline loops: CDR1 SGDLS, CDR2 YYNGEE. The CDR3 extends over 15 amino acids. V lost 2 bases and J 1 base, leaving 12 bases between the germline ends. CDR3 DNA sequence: TGTGCCAGCAGCGTGGGGAATCCTACCCAAGAGACCCAGTACTTC. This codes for CASSVGNPTQETQYF.

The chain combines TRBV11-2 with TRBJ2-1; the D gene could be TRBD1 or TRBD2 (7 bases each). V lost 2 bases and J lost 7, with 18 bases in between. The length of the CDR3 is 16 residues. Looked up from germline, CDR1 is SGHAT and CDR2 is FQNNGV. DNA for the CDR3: TGTGCCAGCAGCTTAATCGGCCAGGGGGGAGGGAATGAGCAGTTCTTC. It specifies CASSLIGQGGGNEQFF.

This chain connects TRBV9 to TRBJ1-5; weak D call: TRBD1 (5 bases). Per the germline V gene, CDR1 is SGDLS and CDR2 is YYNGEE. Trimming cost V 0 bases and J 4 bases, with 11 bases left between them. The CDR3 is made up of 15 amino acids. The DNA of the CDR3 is TGTGCCAGCAGCGTAGGATGGGGGGGGAATCAGCCCCAGCATTTT. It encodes CASSVGWGGNQPQHF.

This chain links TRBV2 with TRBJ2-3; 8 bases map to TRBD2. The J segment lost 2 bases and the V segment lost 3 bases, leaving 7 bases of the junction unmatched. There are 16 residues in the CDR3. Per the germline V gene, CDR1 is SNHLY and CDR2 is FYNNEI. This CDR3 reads CASSDLPSGSTDTQYF. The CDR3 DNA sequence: TGTGCCAGCAGTGATTTACCTAGCGGGTCCACAGATACGCAGTATTTT. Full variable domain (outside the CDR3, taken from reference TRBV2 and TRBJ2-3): EPEVTQTPSHQVTQMGQEVILRCVPISNHLYFYWYRQILGQKVEFLVSFYNNEISEKSEIFDDQFSVERPDGSNFTLKIRSTKLEDSAMYFCASSDLPSGSTDTQYFGPGTRLTVL.

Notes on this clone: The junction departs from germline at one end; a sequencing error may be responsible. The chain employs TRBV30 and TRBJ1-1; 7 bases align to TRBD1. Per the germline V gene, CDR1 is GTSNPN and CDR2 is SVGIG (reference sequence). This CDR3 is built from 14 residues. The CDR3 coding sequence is TGTGCCTGGACAGGGGGTCCTCTGAACAATGAAGCTTTCTTT. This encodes CAWTGGPLNNEAFF.

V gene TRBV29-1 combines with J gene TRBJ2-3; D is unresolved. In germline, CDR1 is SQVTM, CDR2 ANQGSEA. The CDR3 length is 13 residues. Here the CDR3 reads CSGSRGRTDTQYF. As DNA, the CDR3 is TGCAGTGGATCGAGAGGACGGACAGATACGCAGTATTTT.

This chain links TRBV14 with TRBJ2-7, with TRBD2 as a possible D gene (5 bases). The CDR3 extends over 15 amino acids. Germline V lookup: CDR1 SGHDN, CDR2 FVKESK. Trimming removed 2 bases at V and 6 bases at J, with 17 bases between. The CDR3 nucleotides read TGTGCCAGCAGCCAATCGAGCGGTAGCTGGCGCGAGCAGTACTTC. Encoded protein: CASSQSSGSWREQYF.

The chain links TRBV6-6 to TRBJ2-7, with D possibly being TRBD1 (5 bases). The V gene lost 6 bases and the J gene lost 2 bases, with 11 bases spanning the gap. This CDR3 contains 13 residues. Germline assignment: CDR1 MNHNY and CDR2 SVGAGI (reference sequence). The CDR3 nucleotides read TGTGCCAGCAGGACAGACAGCCCCTACGAGCAGTACTTC. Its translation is CASRTDSPYEQYF.

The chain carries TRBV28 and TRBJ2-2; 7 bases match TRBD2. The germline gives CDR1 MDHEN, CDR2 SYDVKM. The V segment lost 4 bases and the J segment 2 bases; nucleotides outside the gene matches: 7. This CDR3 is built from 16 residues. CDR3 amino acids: CASSWLAEINTGELFF. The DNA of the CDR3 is TGTGCCAGCAGTTGGCTAGCGGAGATTAACACCGGGGAGCTGTTTTTT.